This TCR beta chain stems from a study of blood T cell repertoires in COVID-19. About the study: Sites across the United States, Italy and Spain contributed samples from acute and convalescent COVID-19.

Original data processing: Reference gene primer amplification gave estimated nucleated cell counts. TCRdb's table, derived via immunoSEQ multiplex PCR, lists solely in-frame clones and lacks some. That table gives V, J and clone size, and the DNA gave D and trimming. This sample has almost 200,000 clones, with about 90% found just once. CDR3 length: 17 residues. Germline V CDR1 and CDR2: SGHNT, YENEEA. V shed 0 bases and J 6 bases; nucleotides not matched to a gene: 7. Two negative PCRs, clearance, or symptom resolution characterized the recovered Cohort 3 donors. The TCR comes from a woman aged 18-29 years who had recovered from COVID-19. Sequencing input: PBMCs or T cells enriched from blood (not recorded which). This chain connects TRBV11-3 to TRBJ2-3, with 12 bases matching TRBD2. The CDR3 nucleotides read TGTGCCAGCAGCTTAGACTCTAGCGGGGGGGTACCGGATACGCAGTATTTT. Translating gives CASSLDSSGGVPDTQYF. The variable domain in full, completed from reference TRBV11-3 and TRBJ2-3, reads EAGVVQSPRYKIIEKKQPVAFWCNPISGHNTLYWYLQNLGQGPELLIRYENEEAVDDSQLPKDRFSAERLKGVDSTLKIQPAELGDSAVYLCASSLDSSGGVPDTQYFGPGTRLTVL.